Sequencing of this TCR beta chain was carried out in a study of shared clonotypes between healthy human individuals. V shed 4 bases and J shed 4 bases, with 13 bases lying between them. The length of the CDR3 is 14 residues. Germline V gene data show CDR1 as SGHTA and CDR2 as FQGNSA. Libraries were prepared by immunoSEQ multiplex PCR; TCRdb keeps only in-frame clonotypes and omits some of them. The sample records about 2 million clones, 95% being singletons. The rearrangement uses TRBV7-2 and TRBJ1-1; perhaps TRBD1 as D (5 bases). Source material: naive CD4+ T cells sorted from blood. The subset was: CD45RA+ positively selected. This clonotype originated in a man between 18 and 29 years old in good health. This CDR3 is CASSSILGGTEAFF. In DNA, the CDR3 is TGTGCCAGCAGCTCGATCCTCGGGGGCACTGAAGCTTTCTTT.